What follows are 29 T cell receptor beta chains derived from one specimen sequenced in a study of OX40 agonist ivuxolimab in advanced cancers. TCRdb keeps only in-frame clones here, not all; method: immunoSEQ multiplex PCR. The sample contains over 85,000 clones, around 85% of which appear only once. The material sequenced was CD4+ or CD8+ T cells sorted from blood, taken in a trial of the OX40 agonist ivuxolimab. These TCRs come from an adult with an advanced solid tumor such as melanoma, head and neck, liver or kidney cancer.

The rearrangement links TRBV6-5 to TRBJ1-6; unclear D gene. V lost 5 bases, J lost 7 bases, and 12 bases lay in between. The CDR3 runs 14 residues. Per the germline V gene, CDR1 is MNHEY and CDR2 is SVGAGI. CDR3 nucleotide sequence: TGTGCCAGCAGTCAGGACCCGACCAATTCACCCCTCCACTTT. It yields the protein CASSQDPTNSPLHF.

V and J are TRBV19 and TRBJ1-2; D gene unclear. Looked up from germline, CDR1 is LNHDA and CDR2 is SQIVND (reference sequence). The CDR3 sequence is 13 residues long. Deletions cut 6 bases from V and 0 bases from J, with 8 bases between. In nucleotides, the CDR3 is TGTGCCAGTAGCTCTTATCCTAACTATGGCTACACCTTC. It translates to CASSSYPNYGYTF.

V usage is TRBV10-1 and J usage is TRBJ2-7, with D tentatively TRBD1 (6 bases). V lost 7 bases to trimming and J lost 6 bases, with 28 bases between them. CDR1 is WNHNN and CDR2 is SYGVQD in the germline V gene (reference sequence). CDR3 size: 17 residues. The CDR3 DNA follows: TGCGCCAGCACGCTCCGAAAATTACAGGGAGTCGGTTCCGAGCAGTACTTC. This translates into CASTLRKLQGVGSEQYF.

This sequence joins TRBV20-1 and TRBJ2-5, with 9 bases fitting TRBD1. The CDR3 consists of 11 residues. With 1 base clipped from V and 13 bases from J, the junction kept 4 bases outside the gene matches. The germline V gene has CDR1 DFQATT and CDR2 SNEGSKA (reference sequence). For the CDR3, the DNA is TGCAGTGCTAGAGCCAACAGGGGGCCGTACTTC. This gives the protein CSARANRGPYF.

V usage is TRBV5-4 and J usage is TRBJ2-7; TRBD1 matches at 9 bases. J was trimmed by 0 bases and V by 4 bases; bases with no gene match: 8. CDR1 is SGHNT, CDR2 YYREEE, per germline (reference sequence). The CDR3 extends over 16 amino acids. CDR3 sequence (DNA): TGTGCCAGCAGCCTCCGCTACAGGGGGCTCTCCTACGAGCAGTACTTC. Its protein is CASSLRYRGLSYEQYF.

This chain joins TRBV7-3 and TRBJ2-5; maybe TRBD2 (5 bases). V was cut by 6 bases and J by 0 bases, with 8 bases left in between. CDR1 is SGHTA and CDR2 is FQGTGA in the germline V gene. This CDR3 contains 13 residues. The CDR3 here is CASSPRDQETQYF. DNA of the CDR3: TGTGCCAGCAGTCCGAGGGACCAAGAGACCCAGTACTTC.

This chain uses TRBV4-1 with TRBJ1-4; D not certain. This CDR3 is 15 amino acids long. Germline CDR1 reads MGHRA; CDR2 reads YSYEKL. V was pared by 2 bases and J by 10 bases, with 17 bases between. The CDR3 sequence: CASSQITPVFGKLFF. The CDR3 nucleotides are TGCGCCAGCAGCCAAATTACACCTGTTTTCGGAAAACTGTTTTTT.

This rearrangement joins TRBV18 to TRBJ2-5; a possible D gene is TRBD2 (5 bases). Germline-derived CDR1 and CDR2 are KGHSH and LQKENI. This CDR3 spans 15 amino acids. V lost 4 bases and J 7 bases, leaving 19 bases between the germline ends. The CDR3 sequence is CASSRTYSPEGTQYF. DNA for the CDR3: TGTGCCAGCTCACGGACCTACAGCCCAGAGGGGACCCAGTACTTC.

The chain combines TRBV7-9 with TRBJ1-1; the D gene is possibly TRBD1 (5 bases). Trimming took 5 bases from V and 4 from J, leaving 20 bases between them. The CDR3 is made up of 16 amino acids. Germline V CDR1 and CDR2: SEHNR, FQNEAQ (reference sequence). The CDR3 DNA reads TGTGCCAGCAGCAACCGGGGGAGCGTGTTGGGCACTGAAGCTTTCTTT. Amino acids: CASSNRGSVLGTEAFF.

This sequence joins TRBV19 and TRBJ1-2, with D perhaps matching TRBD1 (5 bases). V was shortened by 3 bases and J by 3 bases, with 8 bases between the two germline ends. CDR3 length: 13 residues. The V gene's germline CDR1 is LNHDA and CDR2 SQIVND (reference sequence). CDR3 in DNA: TGTGCCAGTAGTATGGGGCGGTACTATGGCTACACCTTC. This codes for CASSMGRYYGYTF.

CDR3 protein: CASSHTRGLNEKLFF. The CDR3 region has the DNA TGTGCCAGCAGCCATACCCGGGGCCTTAATGAAAAACTGTTTTTT. The chain recombines TRBV5-8 with TRBJ1-4, with D maybe TRBD1 (5 bases). Deletions cut 4 bases from V and 4 bases from J, with 14 bases between. The CDR3 is 15 residues long. Looked up from germline, CDR1 is SGHTS and CDR2 is YDEGEE.

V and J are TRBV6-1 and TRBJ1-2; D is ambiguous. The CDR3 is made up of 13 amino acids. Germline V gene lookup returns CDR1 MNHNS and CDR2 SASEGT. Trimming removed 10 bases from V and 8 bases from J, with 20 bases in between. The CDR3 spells CATLPRGSGGYTF. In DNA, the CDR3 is TGTGCCACCCTTCCTCGGGGATCGGGAGGCTACACCTTC.

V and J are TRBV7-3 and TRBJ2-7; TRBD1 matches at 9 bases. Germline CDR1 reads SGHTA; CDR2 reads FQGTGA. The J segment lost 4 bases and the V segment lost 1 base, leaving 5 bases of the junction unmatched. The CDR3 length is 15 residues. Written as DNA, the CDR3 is TGTGCCAGCAGCTTAAGGACAGGGGAAAGGTACGAGCAGTACTTC. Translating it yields CASSLRTGERYEQYF.

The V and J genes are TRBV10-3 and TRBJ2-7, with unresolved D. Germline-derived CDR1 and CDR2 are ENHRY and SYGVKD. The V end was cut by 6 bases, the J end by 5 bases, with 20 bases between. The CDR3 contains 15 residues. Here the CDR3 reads CAIRVRYESQDEQYF. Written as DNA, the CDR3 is TGTGCCATCAGGGTCCGATATGAGTCCCAGGACGAGCAGTACTTC.

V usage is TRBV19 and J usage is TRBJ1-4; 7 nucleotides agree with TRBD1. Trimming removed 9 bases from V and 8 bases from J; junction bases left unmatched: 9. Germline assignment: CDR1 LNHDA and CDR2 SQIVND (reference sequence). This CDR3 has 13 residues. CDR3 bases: TGTGCCAGCCGCAGGGGGGGCTGGGAAAAACTGTTTTTT. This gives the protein CASRRGGWEKLFF.

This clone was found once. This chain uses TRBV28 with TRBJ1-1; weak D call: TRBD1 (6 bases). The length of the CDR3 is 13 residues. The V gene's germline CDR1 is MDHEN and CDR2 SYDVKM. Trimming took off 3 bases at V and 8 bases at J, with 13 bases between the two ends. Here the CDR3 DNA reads TGTGCCAGCAGTTTTTTGGGGGGCTCGGAAGCTTTCTTT. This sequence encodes CASSFLGGSEAFF. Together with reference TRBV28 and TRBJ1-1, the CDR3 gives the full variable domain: DVKVTQSSRYLVKRTGEKVFLECVQDMDHENMFWYRQDPGLGLRLIYFSYDVKMKEKGDIPEGYSVSREKKERFSLILESASTNQTSMYLCASSFLGGSEAFFGQGTRLTVV.

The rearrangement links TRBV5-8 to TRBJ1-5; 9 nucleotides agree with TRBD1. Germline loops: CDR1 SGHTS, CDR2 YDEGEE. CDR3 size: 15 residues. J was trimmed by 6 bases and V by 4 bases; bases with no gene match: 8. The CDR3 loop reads CASSTGTGNLQPQHF. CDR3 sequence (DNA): TGTGCCAGCAGCACCGGGACAGGGAATCTTCAGCCCCAGCATTTT.

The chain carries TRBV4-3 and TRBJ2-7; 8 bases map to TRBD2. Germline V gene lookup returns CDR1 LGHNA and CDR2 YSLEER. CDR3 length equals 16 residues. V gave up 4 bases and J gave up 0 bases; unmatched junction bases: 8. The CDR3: CASSLQAGDNSYEQYF. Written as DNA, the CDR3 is TGCGCCAGCAGCCTACAAGCGGGAGATAACTCCTACGAGCAGTACTTC.

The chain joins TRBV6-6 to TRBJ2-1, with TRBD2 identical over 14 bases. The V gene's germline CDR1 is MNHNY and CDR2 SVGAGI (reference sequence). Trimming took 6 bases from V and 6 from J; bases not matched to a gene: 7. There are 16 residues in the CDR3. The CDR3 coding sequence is TGTGCCAGCAGGCCCGGGACTAGCGGGGGACTCAATGAGCAGTTCTTC. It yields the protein CASRPGTSGGLNEQFF.

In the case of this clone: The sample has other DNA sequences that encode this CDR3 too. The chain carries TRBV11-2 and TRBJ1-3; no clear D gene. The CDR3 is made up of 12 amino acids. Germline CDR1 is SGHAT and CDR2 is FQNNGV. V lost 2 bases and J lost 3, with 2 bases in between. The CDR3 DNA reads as TGTGCCAGCAGCTTAAGTGGAAACACCATATATTTT. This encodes CASSLSGNTIYF. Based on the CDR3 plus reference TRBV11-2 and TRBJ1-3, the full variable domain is EAGVAQSPRYKIIEKRQSVAFWCNPISGHATLYWYQQILGQGPKLLIQFQNNGVVDDSQLPKDRFSAERLKGVDSTLKIQPAKLEDSAVYLCASSLSGNTIYFGEGSWLTVV.

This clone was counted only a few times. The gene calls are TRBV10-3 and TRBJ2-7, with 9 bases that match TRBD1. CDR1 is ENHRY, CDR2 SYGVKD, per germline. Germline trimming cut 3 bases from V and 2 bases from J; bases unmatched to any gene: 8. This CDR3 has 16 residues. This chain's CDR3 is CAISDPGTGRAYEQYF. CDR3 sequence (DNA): TGTGCCATCAGTGACCCCGGGACAGGGAGGGCCTACGAGCAGTACTTC.

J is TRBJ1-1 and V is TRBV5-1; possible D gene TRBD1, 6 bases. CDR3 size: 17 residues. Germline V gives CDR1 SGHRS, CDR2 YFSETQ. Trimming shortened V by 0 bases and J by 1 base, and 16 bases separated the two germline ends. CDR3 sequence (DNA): TGCGCCAGCAGCTTGGACAGGGTGATATCCCGGAACACTGAAGCTTTCTTT. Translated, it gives CASSLDRVISRNTEAFF.

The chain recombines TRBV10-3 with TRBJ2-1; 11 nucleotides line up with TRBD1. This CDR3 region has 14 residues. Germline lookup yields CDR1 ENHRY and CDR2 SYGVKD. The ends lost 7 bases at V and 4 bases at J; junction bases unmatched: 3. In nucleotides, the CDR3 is TGTGCCATCAAGGGACAGGGGGGTTACAATGAGCAGTTCTTC. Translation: CAIKGQGGYNEQFF.

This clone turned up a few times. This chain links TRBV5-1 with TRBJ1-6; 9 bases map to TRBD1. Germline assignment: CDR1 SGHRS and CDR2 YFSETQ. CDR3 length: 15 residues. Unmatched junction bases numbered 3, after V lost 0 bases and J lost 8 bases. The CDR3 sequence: CASSLDRGRDSPLHF. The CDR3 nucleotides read TGCGCCAGCAGCTTGGACAGGGGGCGCGATTCACCCCTCCACTTT. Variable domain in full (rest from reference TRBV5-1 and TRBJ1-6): KAGVTQTPRYLIKTRGQQVTLSCSPISGHRSVSWYQQTPGQGLQFLFEYFSETQRNKGNFPGRFSGRQFSNSRSEMNVSTLELGDSALYLCASSLDRGRDSPLHFGNGTRLTVT.

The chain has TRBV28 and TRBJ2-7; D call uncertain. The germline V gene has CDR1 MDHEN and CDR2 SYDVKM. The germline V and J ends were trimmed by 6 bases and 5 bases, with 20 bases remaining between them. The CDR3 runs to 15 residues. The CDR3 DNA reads TGTGCCAGCAGCTGGATTCGGAACCCCCAACACGAGCAGTACTTC. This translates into CASSWIRNPQHEQYF.

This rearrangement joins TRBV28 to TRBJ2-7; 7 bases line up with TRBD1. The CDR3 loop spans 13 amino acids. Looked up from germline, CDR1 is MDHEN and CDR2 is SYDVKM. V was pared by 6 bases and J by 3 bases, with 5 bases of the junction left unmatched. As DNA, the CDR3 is TGTGCCAGCAGACCGACAGGGAGCTACGAGCAGTACTTC. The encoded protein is CASRPTGSYEQYF.

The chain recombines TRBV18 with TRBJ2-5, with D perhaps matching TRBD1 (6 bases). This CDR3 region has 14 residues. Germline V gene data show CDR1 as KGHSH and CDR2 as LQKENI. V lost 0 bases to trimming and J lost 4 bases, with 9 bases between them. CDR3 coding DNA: TGTGCCAGCTCACCACCGGGGGCGGGAGAGACCCAGTACTTC. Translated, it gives CASSPPGAGETQYF.

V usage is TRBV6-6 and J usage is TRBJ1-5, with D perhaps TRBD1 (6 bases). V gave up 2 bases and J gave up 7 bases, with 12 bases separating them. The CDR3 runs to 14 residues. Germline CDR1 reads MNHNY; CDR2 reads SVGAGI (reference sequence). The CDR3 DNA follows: TGTGCCAGCAGTTACACGACAGGCGGCCAGCCCCAGCATTTT. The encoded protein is CASSYTTGGQPQHF.

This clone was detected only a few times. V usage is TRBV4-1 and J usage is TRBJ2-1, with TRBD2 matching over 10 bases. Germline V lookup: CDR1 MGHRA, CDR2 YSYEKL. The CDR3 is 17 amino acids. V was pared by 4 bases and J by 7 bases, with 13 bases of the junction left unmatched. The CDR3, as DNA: TGCGCCAGCAGCCTCCGGGCGAGCGGGGGGGCGGCGAATGAGCAGTTCTTC. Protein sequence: CASSLRASGGAANEQFF.